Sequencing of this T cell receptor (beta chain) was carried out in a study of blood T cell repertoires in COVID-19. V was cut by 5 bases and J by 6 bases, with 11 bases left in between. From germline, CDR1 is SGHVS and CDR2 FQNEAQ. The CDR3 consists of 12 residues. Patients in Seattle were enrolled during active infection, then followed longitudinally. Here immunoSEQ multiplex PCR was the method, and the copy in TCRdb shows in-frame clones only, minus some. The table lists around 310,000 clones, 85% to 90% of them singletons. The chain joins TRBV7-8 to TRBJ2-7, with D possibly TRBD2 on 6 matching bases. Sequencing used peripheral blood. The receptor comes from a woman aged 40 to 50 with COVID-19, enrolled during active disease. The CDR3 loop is CASSPGGREQYF. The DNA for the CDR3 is TGTGCCAGCAGCCCCGGAGGGCGCGAGCAGTACTTC. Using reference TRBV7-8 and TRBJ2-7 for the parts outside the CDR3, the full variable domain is GAGVSQSPRYKVAKRGQDVALRCDPISGHVSLFWYQQALGQGPEFLTYFQNEAQLDKSGLPSDRFFAERPEGSVSTLKIQRTQQEDSAVYLCASSPGGREQYFGPGTRLTVT.